The present entry profiles one T cell receptor beta chain with its context. Its antigen is not known. J was trimmed by 0 bases and V by 1 base; bases with no gene match: 3. Germline CDR1 SGHAT, CDR2 FQNNGV. CDR3 size: 16 residues. This sample stems from a study of identical twins. Study-wide results and limits: Insertions ran lower in abundant cord blood beta clonotypes, though not in memory repertoires.

TCRdb re-called the 5' RACE reads through MiXCR, storing one row per CDR3 protein. Of under 350,000 distinct CDR3 sequences in the sample, 8% to 9.5% are singletons; the top ten hold approximately 6.6%. These records were also assigned to another study, of yellow fever vaccine responses in identical twins.

V is TRBV11-2 and J is TRBJ2-3; 8 bases are a match to TRBD2. Sample: CD8+ T cells sorted from blood. The sequence was obtained from a woman aged 18-29 years in good health. For the CDR3, the DNA is TGTGCCAGCAGCTTAGTAACTAGCGGAAGCACAGATACGCAGTATTTT. The encoded protein is CASSLVTSGSTDTQYF.